The text below deals with one T cell receptor beta chain. This entry belongs to a study of control samples from healthy donors and cancer patients. Measured with immunoSEQ multiplex PCR; TCRdb has only the in-frame clones, and not every one. The sample lists about 150,000 clones; about 94% were seen once. Trimming at V came to 3 bases and at J to 12 bases, leaving 9 bases not matched to a gene. Per germline, CDR1 SGHDN and CDR2 FVKESK. The CDR3 has 13 amino acids. The receptor was derived from a woman aged 40 to 50 in good health. The chain recombines TRBV14 with TRBJ1-1; 8 nucleotides align to TRBD1. Material for sequencing was blood. The CDR3 spells CASSQQGDRHTFF. The CDR3 region has the DNA TGTGCCAGCAGCCAGCAGGGGGACAGGCATACTTTCTTT.